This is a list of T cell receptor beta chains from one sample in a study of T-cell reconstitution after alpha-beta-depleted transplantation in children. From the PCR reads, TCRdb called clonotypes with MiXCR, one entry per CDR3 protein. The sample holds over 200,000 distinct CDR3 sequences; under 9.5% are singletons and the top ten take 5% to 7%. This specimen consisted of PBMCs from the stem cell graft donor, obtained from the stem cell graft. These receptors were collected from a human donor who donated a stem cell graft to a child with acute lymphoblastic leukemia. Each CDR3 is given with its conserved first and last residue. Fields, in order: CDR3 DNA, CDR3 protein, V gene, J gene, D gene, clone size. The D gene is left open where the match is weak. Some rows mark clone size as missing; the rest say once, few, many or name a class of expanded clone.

DNA: TGTGCCAGCAAAAGGTTGTCCCACAATGAGCAGTTCTTC; CDR3: CASKRLSHNEQFF; V: TRBV12-3/TRBV12-4; J: TRBJ2-1; D: -; size: -
DNA: TGCAGTGCGGAAGGAGAGGGTTCGAGCACTGAAGCTTTCTTT; CDR3: CSAEGEGSSTEAFF; V: TRBV20-1; J: TRBJ1-1; D: -; size: many
DNA: TGCAGTGCTAGAGTGGAGGGCCCAGATACGCAGTATTTT; CDR3: CSARVEGPDTQYF; V: TRBV20-1; J: TRBJ2-3; D: -; size: few
DNA: TGTGCCAGTAGTATTCAGCGGGGAAAGAGAGAGACCCAGTACTTC; CDR3: CASSIQRGKRETQYF; V: TRBV19; J: TRBJ2-5; D: TRBD2; size: few
DNA: TGTGCCAGCAGATCGCCCGGGACAGGGGGCGAGCAGTACTTC; CDR3: CASRSPGTGGEQYF; V: TRBV3-1; J: TRBJ2-7; D: TRBD1; size: many
DNA: TGTGCCAGCAGCCAAGATTTATTGGGGAAGGGCACTGAAGCTTTCTTT; CDR3: CASSQDLLGKGTEAFF; V: TRBV14; J: TRBJ1-1; D: -; size: few
DNA: TGTGCCAGCTCACCAGGGACGAAAGAGACCCAGTACTTC; CDR3: CASSPGTKETQYF; V: TRBV18; J: TRBJ2-5; D: -; size: few
DNA: TGCGCCAGCCGTCTTACCACAGCTGAAGCTTTCTTT; CDR3: CASRLTTAEAFF; V: TRBV5-1; J: TRBJ1-1; D: -; size: -
DNA: TGCAGCGCGACGGACAGGGTCCACGAGCAGTACTTC; CDR3: CSATDRVHEQYF; V: TRBV29-1; J: TRBJ2-7; D: TRBD1; size: many
DNA: TGCAGCGTTGTGCGGGCGCAGGGCGCCGAGCAGTACTTC; CDR3: CSVVRAQGAEQYF; V: TRBV29-1; J: TRBJ2-7; D: -; size: -
DNA: TGCGCCAGCAGCCCCACGGCCACTCAGACCGGGGAGCTGTTTTTT; CDR3: CASSPTATQTGELFF; V: TRBV5-1; J: TRBJ2-2; D: -; size: many
DNA: TGTGCCAGCAGTCACCCCCCACAGGGTAGGGGCTACACCTTC; CDR3: CASSHPPQGRGYTF; V: TRBV6-5; J: TRBJ1-2; D: -; size: many
DNA: TGTGCCATCAGTGATACAGGGGGCTACGAGCAGTACTTC; CDR3: CAISDTGGYEQYF; V: TRBV10-3; J: TRBJ2-7; D: TRBD1; size: few
DNA: TGTGCCAGCAGTCGAAGGGGGGGCGGTGAAAAACTGTTTTTT; CDR3: CASSRRGGGEKLFF; V: TRBV12-3/TRBV12-4; J: TRBJ1-4; D: -; size: many
DNA: TGCAGTGCTAGAGATCTTTGGCGGGGAGGCTCCTACGAGCAGTACTTC; CDR3: CSARDLWRGGSYEQYF; V: TRBV20-1; J: TRBJ2-7; D: -; size: few
DNA: TGTGCCAGCAGTTTGACCGACGGATACGAGCAGTACTTC; CDR3: CASSLTDGYEQYF; V: TRBV12-3/TRBV12-4; J: TRBJ2-7; D: -; size: -
DNA: TGTGCCAGCAGTTACACTCGGGTTGACGAGCAGTACTTC; CDR3: CASSYTRVDEQYF; V: TRBV6-2/TRBV6-3; J: TRBJ2-7; D: -; size: -
DNA: TGTGCCATCGGGGACGGGACCTCCTACGAGCAGTACTTC; CDR3: CAIGDGTSYEQYF; V: TRBV21-1; J: TRBJ2-7; D: -; size: -
DNA: TGTGCCAGCAGTTTACGACAGGGAGATTATCCTGAAGCTTTCTTT; CDR3: CASSLRQGDYPEAFF; V: TRBV6-5; J: TRBJ1-1; D: TRBD1; size: many
DNA: TGTGCCACCTGCGCACTTACAAAGGCAGATACGCAGTATTTT; CDR3: CATCALTKADTQYF; V: TRBV12-3/TRBV12-4; J: TRBJ2-3; D: -; size: medium-sized
DNA: TGTGCCTGGAGGAACAGGGGAATCATACGAACTGAAGCTTTCTTT; CDR3: CAWRNRGIIRTEAFF; V: TRBV30; J: TRBJ1-1; D: TRBD1; size: many
DNA: TGTGCCAGCAGTTTACCGGGACAGGGCGAGGGGGGTTTCTTC; CDR3: CASSLPGQGEGGFF; V: TRBV12-3/TRBV12-4; J: TRBJ2-1; D: TRBD1; size: many
DNA: TGTGCCAGCAGCGCATTCAGGGGTATCGGCATATATTTT; CDR3: CASSAFRGIGIYF; V: TRBV6-1; J: TRBJ1-3; D: -; size: -
DNA: TGCAGTGCTAGAGACCAGACTAGCGGGGTCGCAGATACGCAGTATTTT; CDR3: CSARDQTSGVADTQYF; V: TRBV20-1; J: TRBJ2-3; D: TRBD2; size: few
DNA: TGTGCCAGCAGCTACAGGGGACAGGGCAACAATGAGCAGTTCTTC; CDR3: CASSYRGQGNNEQFF; V: TRBV5-5; J: TRBJ2-1; D: TRBD1; size: -
DNA: TGTGCCAGCAGCCCCTGGGATGGTAGCACAGATACGCAGTATTTT; CDR3: CASSPWDGSTDTQYF; V: TRBV2; J: TRBJ2-3; D: -; size: -
DNA: TGCAGTGCTCTCCATAGCGGGGGGCCCAATGAGCAGTTCTTC; CDR3: CSALHSGGPNEQFF; V: TRBV20-1; J: TRBJ2-1; D: TRBD2; size: few
DNA: TGTGCCATCAGTGACTTGGGGACAGGGGGCAATCAGCCCCAGCATTTT; CDR3: CAISDLGTGGNQPQHF; V: TRBV10-3; J: TRBJ1-5; D: TRBD1; size: -
DNA: TGCGCCAGCAGCAGGGGACTAGCGGGGACACGGACCCAGTACTTC; CDR3: CASSRGLAGTRTQYF; V: TRBV5-1; J: TRBJ2-5; D: TRBD2; size: few
DNA: TGTGCCAGCTCACCACCGGGGGGCGGAGGCTCCTACGAGCAGTACTTC; CDR3: CASSPPGGGGSYEQYF; V: TRBV18; J: TRBJ2-7; D: -; size: -
DNA: TGTGCCAGCAGCTCTAACCTGCGGGGCGGGGGACACACAGATACGCAGTATTTT; CDR3: CASSSNLRGGGHTDTQYF; V: TRBV11-1; J: TRBJ2-3; D: -; size: many
DNA: TGTGCCAGCAGTTCACTTAGCGGGGGGGCCCCAGAGACCCAGTACTTC; CDR3: CASSSLSGGAPETQYF; V: TRBV6-5; J: TRBJ2-5; D: TRBD2; size: -
DNA: TGTGCCAGTAGAGGAGGACTTTGGGCAGATACGCAGTATTTT; CDR3: CASRGGLWADTQYF; V: TRBV19; J: TRBJ2-3; D: -; size: -
DNA: TGTGCCAGCAGCACGGGACTTAGCAATCAGCCCCAGCATTTT; CDR3: CASSTGLSNQPQHF; V: TRBV7-9; J: TRBJ1-5; D: -; size: few
DNA: TGCAGTGCTACAAGAGGTCCTACAGATACGCAGTATTTT; CDR3: CSATRGPTDTQYF; V: TRBV20-1; J: TRBJ2-3; D: -; size: -
DNA: TGCGCCAGCAGACCAGGGGAGAACTATGGCTACACCTTC; CDR3: CASRPGENYGYTF; V: TRBV5-1; J: TRBJ1-2; D: -; size: -
DNA: TGCAGTGCTAGTCAGGGGTCCGGTGAAGCTTTCTTT; CDR3: CSASQGSGEAFF; V: TRBV20-1; J: TRBJ1-1; D: -; size: many